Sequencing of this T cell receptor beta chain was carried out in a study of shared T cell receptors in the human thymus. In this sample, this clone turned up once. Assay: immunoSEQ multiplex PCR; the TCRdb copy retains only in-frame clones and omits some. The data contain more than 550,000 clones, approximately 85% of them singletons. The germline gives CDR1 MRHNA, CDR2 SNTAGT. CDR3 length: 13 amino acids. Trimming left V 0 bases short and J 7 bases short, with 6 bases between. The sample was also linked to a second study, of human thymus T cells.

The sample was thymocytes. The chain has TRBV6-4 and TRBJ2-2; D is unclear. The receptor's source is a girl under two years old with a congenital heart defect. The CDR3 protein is CASSDSFGGELFF. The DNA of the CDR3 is TGTGCCAGCAGTGACTCGTTCGGCGGGGAGCTGTTTTTT.